These 19 T cell receptor beta chains were all obtained from the same sample, sequenced in a study of blood T cells in healthy people across ages. Using a J-beta primer mix together with a sample-barcoded 5' primer, a second PCR was run for about 7 to 12 cycles. TCRdb re-analysed the 5' RACE reads in MiXCR, keeping a single row per CDR3 protein. The sample has some 1.8 million distinct CDR3 sequences, about two fifths seen once. Sequencing used blood. All receptors come from a human donor in good health.

The chain combines TRBV4-2 with TRBJ2-3, with a possible D match to TRBD2 (6 bases). The CDR3 runs to 15 residues. Germline CDR1 is LGHNA and CDR2 is YNFKEQ. V lost 6 bases to trimming and J lost 4 bases, with 17 bases between them. The CDR3 loop is CASSPLEGMSDTQYF. As DNA, the CDR3 is TGTGCCAGCAGTCCCCTGGAGGGGATGTCAGATACGCAGTATTTT.

This clonotype was counted a few times. The genes are TRBV5-1 and TRBJ2-3; the D gene is possibly TRBD1 (6 bases). V was clipped by 0 bases and J by 4 bases, with 12 bases between them. This CDR3 has 15 amino acids. Per the germline V gene, CDR1 is SGHRS and CDR2 is YFSETQ. CDR3 loop: CASSLDRAAPDTQYF. CDR3 nucleotides: TGCGCCAGCAGCTTGGACAGGGCAGCCCCAGATACGCAGTATTTT.

The rearrangement links TRBV7-2 to TRBJ2-5; 8 bases match TRBD2. This CDR3 is built from 15 residues. Per the germline V gene, CDR1 is SGHTA and CDR2 is FQGNSA. Trimming removed 5 bases from V and 2 bases from J; junction bases left unmatched: 7. The CDR3 loop is CASSAVAGRQETQYF. The CDR3, as DNA: TGTGCCAGCAGCGCCGTAGCGGGGAGGCAAGAGACCCAGTACTTC.

The chain recombines TRBV4-3 with TRBJ1-4; D is undetermined. The germline V gene encodes CDR1 LGHNA and CDR2 YSLEER. Trimming took 1 base from V and 6 from J, leaving 6 bases between them. The CDR3 is 13 residues long. CDR3 sequence: CASSQGLHEKLFF. CDR3 DNA sequence: TGCGCCAGCAGCCAAGGTCTCCATGAAAAACTGTTTTTT.

V and J are TRBV7-9 and TRBJ2-4, with 8 nucleotides matching TRBD2. The DNA end favors TRBJ2-7, so the J call may be wrong. Germline loops: CDR1 SEHNR, CDR2 FQNEAQ (reference sequence). The CDR3 has 15 amino acids. CDR3 sequence reads: CASSPQRGISYEQYF. The CDR3 DNA reads TGTGCCAGCAGTCCCCAGCGGGGGATCTCATACGAGCAGTACTTC.

The chain links TRBV3-1 to TRBJ1-1, with D perhaps matching TRBD1 (6 bases). V lost 1 base to trimming and J lost 1 base, with 10 bases between them. This CDR3 has 15 amino acids. Germline values: CDR1 LGHDT, CDR2 YNNKEL (reference sequence). This CDR3 reads CASSQGTVPNTEAFF. In DNA, the CDR3 is TGTGCCAGCAGCCAAGGGACAGTTCCGAACACTGAAGCTTTCTTT.

This chain joins TRBV21-1 and TRBJ2-5; the D call in the table, TRBD1, was not verified against the DNA. The last part of the DNA fits TRBJ2-7 better; the J call may be wrong. TRBV21-1 is a pseudogene segment. The CDR3 totals 15 residues. Written as DNA, the CDR3 is TGTGCCAGTTTGATCCGGGACAGGGTTCTGGGCGAGCAGTACTTC. Translated: CASLIRDRVLGEQYF.

This clonotype was observed a few times. J is TRBJ2-7 and V is TRBV4-3; weak D call: TRBD2 (5 bases). This CDR3 contains 17 residues. Trimming left V 4 bases short and J 0 bases short, with 19 bases between. Germline V gene sequence: CDR1 LGHNA, CDR2 YSLEER. This chain's CDR3 is CASSPSLWADYSYEQYF. Written as DNA, the CDR3 is TGCGCCAGCAGCCCTAGCCTGTGGGCCGATTACTCCTACGAGCAGTACTTC.

In this sample, this clonotype turned up a few times. The chain is built from TRBV7-2 and TRBJ2-3, with 7 bases that match TRBD1. The CDR3 is made up of 14 amino acids. The junction had 7 bases not matched to a gene; V was cut back by 5 bases and J by 5 bases. Germline V gives CDR1 SGHTA, CDR2 FQGNSA. CDR3 nucleotides: TGTGCCAGCAGCATCGGACAGGTGGGAGATACGCAGTATTTT. Its translation: CASSIGQVGDTQYF. Drawing the rest from reference TRBV7-2 and TRBJ2-3, the complete variable domain is GAGVSQSPSNKVTEKGKDVELRCDPISGHTALYWYRQSLGQGLEFLIYFQGNSAPDKSGLPSDRFSAERTGGSVSTLTIQRTQQEDSAVYLCASSIGQVGDTQYFGPGTRLTVL.

CDR3: CASSLGRVGTEAFF. CDR3 nucleotide sequence: TGTGCCAGCAGTTTAGGAAGGGTTGGCACTGAAGCTTTCTTT. The gene calls are TRBV27 and TRBJ1-1; D unclear. This CDR3 region has 14 residues. Germline V gene sequence: CDR1 MNHEY, CDR2 SMNVEV (reference sequence). V lost 2 bases and J 4 bases, leaving 11 bases between the germline ends.

The V and J genes are TRBV4-2 and TRBJ2-1, with D perhaps being TRBD1 or TRBD2 (6 bases each). The germline V gene encodes CDR1 LGHNA and CDR2 YNFKEQ. Trimming shortened V by 0 bases and J by 1 base, and 16 bases separated the two germline ends. The CDR3 is 18 residues long. Here the CDR3 reads CASSQDEYRGLSYNEQFF. The CDR3 coding sequence is TGTGCCAGCAGCCAAGATGAGTATCGGGGGCTATCCTACAATGAGCAGTTCTTC.

This rearrangement joins TRBV25-1 to TRBJ1-2; weak D call: TRBD1 (5 bases). Germline-derived CDR1 and CDR2 are MGHDK and SYGVNS. CDR3 size: 12 residues. Trimming took 8 bases from V and 3 from J, leaving 10 bases between them. The CDR3, as DNA: TGTGCCAGCCTCAGGGAGTACTATGGCTACACCTTC. Translation: CASLREYYGYTF.

This clonotype showed up just a few times. This chain joins TRBV20-1 and TRBJ1-1; TRBD1 is a possible D gene (5 bases). Germline V CDR1 and CDR2: DFQATT, SNEGSKA (reference sequence). The CDR3 totals 14 residues. Trimming left V 5 bases short and J 3 bases short, with 16 bases between. The CDR3 loop is CSARPNGGYTEAFF. In nucleotides, the CDR3 is TGCAGTGCTCGACCCAACGGGGGGTACACTGAAGCTTTCTTT.

This chain uses TRBV20-1 with TRBJ1-4; D is unresolved. The CDR3 is made up of 15 amino acids. The V gene lost 0 bases and the J gene lost 7 bases, with 15 bases spanning the gap. The germline V gene encodes CDR1 DFQATT and CDR2 SNEGSKA (reference sequence). CDR3 DNA sequence: TGCAGTGCTAGAGATGTAACCCATAGGGTTGAAAAACTGTTTTTT. Protein sequence: CSARDVTHRVEKLFF.

This clonotype was counted only a few times. V gene TRBV12-3 or TRBV12-4 combines with J gene TRBJ1-2, with a weak D call TRBD1 (5 bases). The CDR3 runs 12 residues. Trimming took off 6 bases at V and 8 bases at J, with 13 bases between the two ends. In nucleotides, the CDR3 is TGTGCCAGCAGCCAGGGACGGAGGGGCTACACCTTC. Translating gives CASSQGRRGYTF.

This clonotype was seen ten or more times. The chain links TRBV5-5 to TRBJ1-1; D is ambiguous. Germline V lookup: CDR1 SGHKS, CDR2 YYEKEE (reference sequence). Trimming took 3 bases from V and 2 from J, leaving 5 bases between them. CDR3 size: 12 residues. The DNA for the CDR3 is TGTGCCAGCAGCTCAATAAACACTGAAGCTTTCTTT. This gives the protein CASSSINTEAFF.

The J gene is TRBJ2-3, the V gene TRBV29-1, with D unclear. CDR3 length equals 15 residues. Germline CDR1 is SQVTM and CDR2 is ANQGSEA. Trimming left V 0 bases short and J 2 bases short, with 12 bases between. The chain's CDR3 is CSVEDRRKNTDTQYF. For the CDR3, the DNA is TGCAGCGTTGAAGATAGAAGGAAAAACACAGATACGCAGTATTTT.

The chain uses TRBV2 and TRBJ2-3, with D unresolved. The ends were cut back, 9 bases at V and 1 base at J, with 8 bases in the middle. The CDR3 sequence is 12 residues long. Germline V lookup: CDR1 SNHLY, CDR2 FYNNEI. The CDR3 DNA reads TGTGCCAGGGGCGGTCGCACAGATACGCAGTATTTT. Its translation: CARGGRTDTQYF.

This clonotype was detected only a few times. The chain has TRBV5-1 and TRBJ1-1; D unresolved. This CDR3 contains 14 residues. Between the trimmed V and J ends, which lost 4 bases and 1 base, there was a span of 11 bases. Germline V gene lookup returns CDR1 SGHRS and CDR2 YFSETQ. CDR3 nucleotides: TGCGCCAGCAGCACCCCCGACAAGAACACTGAAGCTTTCTTT. Residues: CASSTPDKNTEAFF.